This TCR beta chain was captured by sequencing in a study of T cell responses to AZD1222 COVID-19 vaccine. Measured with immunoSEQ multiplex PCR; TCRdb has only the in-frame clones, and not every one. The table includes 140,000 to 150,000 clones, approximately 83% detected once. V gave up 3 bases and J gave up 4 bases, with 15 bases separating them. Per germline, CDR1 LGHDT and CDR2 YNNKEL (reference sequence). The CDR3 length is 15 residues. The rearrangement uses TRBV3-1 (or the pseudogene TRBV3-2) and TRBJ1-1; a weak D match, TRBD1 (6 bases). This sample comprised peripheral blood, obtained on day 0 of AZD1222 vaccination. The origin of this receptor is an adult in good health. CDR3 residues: CASSHSSGTTTEAFF. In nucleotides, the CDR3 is TGTGCCAGCAGCCACAGCTCCGGGACAACCACTGAAGCTTTCTTT.